This T cell receptor beta chain stems from a study of regulatory T cells in long-lasting Graves disease. This CDR3 is 12 amino acids long. The germline V gene encodes CDR1 DFQATT and CDR2 SNEGSKA (reference sequence). Documented time point: persistent/refractory GD, antithyroid drugs over 5 years with positive TRAb. The TCR library was made from RNA that had been extracted from PBMCs in TRIzol. Both iRepertoire HTBI primers and Arm-PCR of CDR3 regions were used to build the TCR beta libraries. In TCRdb, the multiplex PCR reads were re-called with MiXCR into one record per CDR3 protein. Here the sample spans 390,000 or so distinct CDR3 sequences, approximately 25% being singletons.

Sequenced here: peripheral blood mononuclear cells (PBMCs), sampled when the disease was refractory, from a patient treated with antithyroid drugs. The J gene is TRBJ2-7, the V gene TRBV20-1; D call uncertain. This TCR derives from a woman in her 40s with Graves disease. The CDR3 sequence is CSGQELLYEQYF. CDR3 coding DNA: TGCAGCGGGCAGGAGCTCCTCTACGAGCAGTACTTC.